Each of the 12 T cell receptor beta chains below was sequenced from the same sample in a study of response to subunit inactivated influenza vaccine (dated by TCRdb to about 2018). The library was obtained by RT-PCR. Sequencing was performed on an Illumina HiSeq 2500. The public sequencing data were trimmed at Q25 with fastp and processed into clonotypes with MiXCR by TCRdb, which kept only in-frame beta chains. Merged by CDR3 protein, the rows form single entries marked with the most common genes and DNA. Here the sample has more than 500,000 distinct CDR3 sequences; about 11% occur a single time. About 11% of the sample rests with the top ten. The sample also formed part of further work on T cells expressing NK-cell markers. The second source states: TCR beta cDNA libraries were prepared using 5'RACE template switching, which introduced a universal primer site and unique molecular identifiers.

Sample: PBMCs from blood, taken on the day of vaccination. Every receptor here comes from a man aged 50 to 60 who received an inactivated influenza vaccine. Donor details come from another sample of the same person, matched by shared clones.

The rearrangement uses TRBV28 and TRBJ2-3; no reliable D call. The CDR3 sequence is 14 residues long. From germline, CDR1 is MDHEN and CDR2 SYDVKM. Trimming stripped 3 bases from V and 2 bases from J, with 9 bases between. CDR3 sequence reads: CASSLPLHTDTQYF. CDR3 coding DNA: TGTGCCAGCAGTTTGCCCCTACACACAGATACGCAGTATTTT.

The rearrangement links TRBV20-1 to TRBJ2-7; D unresolved. Trimming removed 0 bases from V and 0 bases from J, with 12 bases in between. CDR1 and CDR2 (germline): DFQATT, SNEGSKA (reference sequence). This CDR3 region has 15 residues. CDR3 coding DNA: TGCAGTGCTAGAGAAAGTCGTCCGAGCTCCTACGAGCAGTACTTC. It specifies CSARESRPSSYEQYF.

This clonotype was picked up a small number of times. The chain links TRBV12-3 or TRBV12-4 to TRBJ2-2, with unresolved D. Trimming removed 7 bases at V and 3 bases at J, with 12 bases between. The length of the CDR3 is 14 residues. CDR3 sequence reads: CASTLNTYTGELFF. The CDR3 DNA is TGTGCCAGCACTCTGAACACTTACACCGGGGAGCTGTTTTTT.

The sample holds many counts of this clonotype. V is TRBV24-1 and J is TRBJ2-3, with 12 nucleotides matching TRBD2. Per germline, CDR1 KGHDR and CDR2 SFDVKD. The CDR3 extends over 17 amino acids. J was trimmed by 2 bases and V by 4 bases; bases with no gene match: 6. The CDR3 spells CATSDPGLAGHTDTQYF. As DNA, the CDR3 is TGTGCCACCAGTGACCCTGGACTAGCGGGACACACAGATACGCAGTATTTT.

This clonotype was recorded once. The chain is built from TRBV20-1 and TRBJ1-6, with no clear D. The germline CDR1 and CDR2 sequences are DFQATT and SNEGSKA (reference sequence). V gave up 3 bases and J gave up 6 bases, with 15 bases separating them. The CDR3 extends over 15 amino acids. This CDR3 reads CSARISADSNSPLHF. CDR3 bases: TGCAGTGCTAGGATTTCAGCCGATAGTAATTCACCCCTCCACTTT.

V usage is TRBV20-1 and J usage is TRBJ2-3, with D hard to call. The CDR3 is made up of 11 amino acids. The germline gives CDR1 DFQATT, CDR2 SNEGSKA (reference sequence). V was trimmed by 5 bases and J by 13 bases, leaving 16 bases between them. The CDR3 region is CSAPWTFREYF. The CDR3 coding sequence is TGCAGTGCTCCCTGGACCTTCCGGGAGTATTTT.

This clonotype was recorded many times. The V call is TRBV20-1, the J call TRBJ1-6, with 9 nucleotides matching TRBD1. Germline CDR1 and CDR2: DFQATT and SNEGSKA (reference sequence). The CDR3 has 14 amino acids. The ends lost 5 bases at V and 10 bases at J; junction bases unmatched: 9. CDR3 nucleotides: TGCAGTGCTCGGGAACAGGGGGCGATATCACCCCTCCACTTT. It translates to CSAREQGAISPLHF.

There are a few counts of this clonotype. The chain couples TRBV18 to TRBJ1-3; TRBD1 matches 7 bases. Germline V gene sequence: CDR1 KGHSH, CDR2 LQKENI. The CDR3 runs to 18 residues. J lost 4 bases, V lost 1 base, and 13 bases had no gene match. CDR3 nucleotide sequence: TGTGCCAGCTCACCACTACAGGGGACTTCTCGACCGGGAAACACCATATATTTT. It codes for CASSPLQGTSRPGNTIYF.

This chain uses TRBV2 with TRBJ2-1; D is ambiguous. The CDR3 totals 14 residues. Looked up from germline, CDR1 is SNHLY and CDR2 is FYNNEI. V lost 8 bases, J lost 6 bases, and 17 bases lay in between. The CDR3 loop is CASPRDPASNEQFF. The CDR3 nucleotides are TGTGCCAGCCCACGAGACCCGGCAAGCAATGAGCAGTTCTTC.

The chain is built from TRBV7-2 and TRBJ1-6, with 10 bases aligning to TRBD1. V dropped 5 bases and J dropped 7; count of bases not matched to a gene: 8. The CDR3 runs 16 residues. Germline CDR1 reads SGHTA; CDR2 reads FQGNSA. In DNA, the CDR3 is TGTGCCAGCAGCCACCTTGTGGGACAGGGGAATTCACCCCTCCACTTT. Encoded protein: CASSHLVGQGNSPLHF.

The chain is built from TRBV10-3 and TRBJ2-1, with TRBD2 matching 11 bases. The J segment lost 1 base and the V segment lost 9 bases, leaving 11 bases of the junction unmatched. This CDR3 contains 17 residues. In germline, CDR1 is ENHRY, CDR2 SYGVKD. The chain's CDR3 is CAIRSGGARESYNEQFF. In DNA, the CDR3 is TGTGCCATACGTAGCGGGGGGGCCCGGGAATCCTACAATGAGCAGTTCTTC.

This clonotype appeared a few times. J is TRBJ1-2 and V is TRBV5-1, with D hard to call. This CDR3 region has 14 residues. Per germline, CDR1 SGHRS and CDR2 YFSETQ. V was shortened by 3 bases and J by 4 bases, with 13 bases between the two germline ends. CDR3 loop: CASSYGDRAYGYTF. Here the CDR3 DNA reads TGCGCCAGCAGCTACGGAGACCGAGCCTATGGCTACACCTTC.